Shown below are 12 T cell receptor beta chains from a single sample sequenced in a study of technical replicates of blood from a handful of donors. Clones were sequenced by immunoSEQ multiplex PCR, and TCRdb holds only the in-frame ones, with some missing. Of 65,000 to 95,000 clones listed, around 97% are singletons. The sample taken for sequencing was T cells isolated from PBMCs. These receptors originate from a human donor in good health.

The chain has TRBV6-4 and TRBJ2-3; 11 bases map to TRBD2. Germline-derived CDR1 and CDR2 are MRHNA and SNTAGT. The V and J ends lost 3 bases and 1 base, in that order; junction bases with no gene match: 6. This CDR3 spans 17 amino acids. CDR3 nucleotide sequence: TGTGCCAGCAGTGAAGCCCTAGCGGGAGGTCGCACAGATACGCAGTATTTT. This encodes CASSEALAGGRTDTQYF.

The CDR3 is CASSLSGNQETQYF. The DNA for the CDR3 is TGTGCCAGCAGCTTATCGGGGAACCAAGAGACCCAGTACTTC. The chain carries TRBV7-3 and TRBJ2-5; D may be TRBD2 (5 bases). The CDR3 loop spans 14 amino acids. From germline, CDR1 is SGHTA and CDR2 FQGTGA. V was cut by 2 bases and J by 0 bases, with 7 bases left in between. Full variable domain (missing parts from reference TRBV7-3 and TRBJ2-5): GAGVSQTPSNKVTEKGKYVELRCDPISGHTALYWYRQSLGQGPEFLIYFQGTGAADDSGLPNDRFFAVRPEGSVSTLKIQRTERGDSAVYLCASSLSGNQETQYFGPGTRLLVL.

The chain joins TRBV5-1 to TRBJ2-7; TRBD1 might be the D (6 bases). V gave up 0 bases and J gave up 6 bases, with 19 bases separating them. Germline values: CDR1 SGHRS, CDR2 YFSETQ. This CDR3 has 16 residues. Here the CDR3 reads CASSLGGQFPHGEQYF. CDR3 nucleotides: TGCGCCAGCAGCTTGGGAGGACAGTTTCCTCACGGCGAGCAGTACTTC.

The chain has TRBV5-1 and TRBJ1-2; 7 bases are shared with TRBD1. CDR1 is SGHRS and CDR2 is YFSETQ in the germline V gene. This CDR3 contains 15 residues. Losses at the gene ends were 0 bases for V and 4 bases for J; bases not matched to a gene: 6. The CDR3 is CASSLAIGGSYGYTF. The DNA of the CDR3 is TGCGCCAGCAGCTTGGCCATAGGGGGCAGCTATGGCTACACCTTC.

V and J are TRBV29-1 and TRBJ2-3, with D maybe TRBD1 (6 bases). The CDR3 runs to 11 residues. V was trimmed by 7 bases and J by 8 bases, leaving 13 bases between them. From germline, CDR1 is SQVTM and CDR2 ANQGSEA. In DNA, the CDR3 is TGCAGCGGCCTGGACAGCTTTACGCAGTATTTT. Its translation is CSGLDSFTQYF.

The rearrangement links TRBV7-3 to TRBJ1-1; D may be TRBD1 (5 bases). Germline CDR1 is SGHTA and CDR2 is FQGTGA. The CDR3 runs 15 residues. V was trimmed by 1 base and J by 2 bases, leaving 11 bases between them. CDR3 protein: CASSLIGGGNTEAFF. The CDR3 DNA is TGTGCCAGCAGCTTAATCGGGGGAGGAAACACTGAAGCTTTCTTT.

This chain connects TRBV9 to TRBJ2-7; 7 bases map to TRBD1. The V gene end was trimmed by 4 bases and the J gene end by 3 bases; junction bases not matched to a gene: 10. The CDR3 length is 15 residues. CDR1 and CDR2 (germline): SGDLS, YYNGEE. The CDR3 loop is CASSPQGQNSYEQYF. CDR3 sequence (DNA): TGTGCCAGCAGCCCACAGGGACAGAATAGCTACGAGCAGTACTTC.

The J gene is TRBJ2-1, the V gene TRBV5-4, with 10 positions matching TRBD2. The CDR3 sequence is 19 residues long. The junction had 10 bases not matched to a gene; V was cut back by 0 bases and J by 1 base. The germline V gene encodes CDR1 SGHNT and CDR2 YYREEE (reference sequence). The CDR3 nucleotides are TGTGCCAGCAGCTTGGATCCCACGGTAGCGGGAGGATCCTACAATGAGCAGTTCTTC. Translating gives CASSLDPTVAGGSYNEQFF. Drawing the rest from reference TRBV5-4 and TRBJ2-1, the complete variable domain is ETGVTQSPTHLIKTRGQQVTLRCSSQSGHNTVSWYQQALGQGPQFIFQYYREEENGRGNFPPRFSGLQFPNYSSELNVNALELDDSALYLCASSLDPTVAGGSYNEQFFGPGTRLTVL.

As concerns this clone: This sample includes further DNA sequences coding for the same CDR3. The chain uses TRBV7-9 and TRBJ1-1, with 7 nucleotides matching TRBD1. The CDR3 loop spans 13 amino acids. The V gene end was trimmed by 4 bases and the J gene end by 3 bases; junction bases not matched to a gene: 2. CDR1 SEHNR and CDR2 FQNEAQ come from the germline V gene (reference sequence). For the CDR3, the DNA is TGTGCCAGCAGCTCGACAGGGTACACTGAAGCTTTCTTT. Its protein is CASSSTGYTEAFF.

The genes are TRBV6-5 and TRBJ2-1; 9 nucleotides align to TRBD2. Per germline, CDR1 MNHEY and CDR2 SVGAGI. V lost 3 bases, J lost 8 bases, and 11 bases stayed unmatched. This CDR3 is 16 amino acids long. In DNA form, the CDR3 reads TGTGCCAGCAGTTATCAGTCTAGCGGGGAGTCCGATGAGCAGTTCTTC. Its protein product is CASSYQSSGESDEQFF.

The chain has TRBV30 and TRBJ1-1; the D gene is possibly TRBD1 (6 bases). Trimming took off 0 bases at V and 10 bases at J, with 12 bases between the two ends. This CDR3 has 12 amino acids. Germline-derived CDR1 and CDR2 are GTSNPN and SVGIG (reference sequence). CDR3 coding DNA: TGTGCCTGGAGTGTACAAGGGGGGGGAGCTTTCTTT. It codes for CAWSVQGGGAFF.

The chain is built from TRBV7-8 and TRBJ1-4; no clear D. Germline-derived CDR1 and CDR2 are SGHVS and FQNEAQ. The CDR3 has 15 residues. V lost 1 base and J 3 bases, leaving 9 bases between the germline ends. For the CDR3, the DNA is TGTGCCAGCAGCTTAGTTGTCAGTCCTAATGAAAAACTGTTTTTT. Encoded protein: CASSLVVSPNEKLFF.